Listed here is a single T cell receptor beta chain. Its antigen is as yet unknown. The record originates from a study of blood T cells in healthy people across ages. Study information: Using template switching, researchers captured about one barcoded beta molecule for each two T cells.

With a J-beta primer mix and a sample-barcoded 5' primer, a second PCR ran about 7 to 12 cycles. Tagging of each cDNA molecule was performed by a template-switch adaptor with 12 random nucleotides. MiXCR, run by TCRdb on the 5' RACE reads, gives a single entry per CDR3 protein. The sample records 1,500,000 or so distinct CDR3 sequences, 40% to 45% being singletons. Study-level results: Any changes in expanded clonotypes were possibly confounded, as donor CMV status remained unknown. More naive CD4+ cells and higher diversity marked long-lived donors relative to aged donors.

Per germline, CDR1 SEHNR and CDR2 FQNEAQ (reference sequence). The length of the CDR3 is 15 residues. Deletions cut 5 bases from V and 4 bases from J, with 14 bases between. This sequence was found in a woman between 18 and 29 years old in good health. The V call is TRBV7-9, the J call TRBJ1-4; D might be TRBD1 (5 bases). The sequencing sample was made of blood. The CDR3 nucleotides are TGTGCCAGCAGCCAGATCGGGGCCCTTAATGAAAAACTGTTTTTT. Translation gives CASSQIGALNEKLFF.